One and the same sample provided the 14 T cell receptor beta chains below, sequenced in a study of T cells in tumors after PD-1 blockade (dated by TCRdb to the late 2010s). Library prep was done by the immunoSEQ multiplex PCR assay. TCRdb's version of the immuneACCESS table is confined to in-frame rearrangements and falls short of the full clone set. An unresolved V gene accounts for under half of the shortfall where checked; the remainder is of unknown origin. For this sample the table gives 11,000 to 15,000 clones, of which roughly two thirds were detected only once. The top ten clonotypes cover 25% to 40% of the sample. The time point label of this sample denotes: after anti-PD-1 therapy. Sample: tumor tissue, taken after anti-PD-1 treatment. The source of these receptors is a human donor with cutaneous squamous cell carcinoma.

CDR3 DNA sequence: TGTGCCAGCAGACTGACCGGGACGGCAAGTGGCTACACCTTC. It is translated as CASRLTGTASGYTF. The gene calls are TRBV3-1 (or the pseudogene TRBV3-2) and TRBJ1-2, with a possible D match to TRBD1 (5 bases). V was shortened by 6 bases and J by 7 bases, with 18 bases between the two germline ends. Germline-derived CDR1 and CDR2 are LGHDT and YNNKEL (reference sequence). This CDR3 contains 14 residues.

This clone came up a few times. V is TRBV7-6 and J is TRBJ1-2; a possible D gene is TRBD1 (5 bases). V was trimmed by 5 bases and J by 6 bases, leaving 16 bases between them. This CDR3 contains 14 residues. Per the germline V gene, CDR1 is SGHVS and CDR2 is FNYEAQ. The CDR3 DNA reads as TGTGCCAGCAGCGCCCGGGACCCTCTACATGGCTACACCTTC. Its protein is CASSARDPLHGYTF.

This chain connects TRBV7-9 to TRBJ2-3; TRBD2 matches at 12 bases. CDR3 length: 19 residues. The ends lost 5 bases at V and 0 bases at J; junction bases unmatched: 12. Germline V gene data show CDR1 as SEHNR and CDR2 as FQNEAQ (reference sequence). The CDR3 bases are TGTGCCAGCAGCCCCAGACTAGCGGGAGAACATCCTAGCACAGATACGCAGTATTTT. It codes for CASSPRLAGEHPSTDTQYF.

This clone occurred a few times. This chain uses TRBV3-1 (or the pseudogene TRBV3-2) with TRBJ2-7; no reliable D call. This CDR3 region has 11 residues. V lost 4 bases and J lost 4, with 5 bases in between. The germline V gene has CDR1 LGHDT and CDR2 YNNKEL (reference sequence). The CDR3, as DNA: TGTGCCAGCAGCCGGCTGTACGAGCAGTACTTC. It is translated as CASSRLYEQYF.

The chain uses TRBV27 and TRBJ2-1; 10 bases are a match to TRBD2. Trimming took 2 bases from V and 3 from J; bases not matched to a gene: 4. The CDR3 runs to 16 residues. Per germline, CDR1 MNHEY and CDR2 SMNVEV (reference sequence). DNA of the CDR3: TGTGCCAGCAGTTTACCCGGGACTAGCGTCTACAATGAGCAGTTCTTC. This sequence encodes CASSLPGTSVYNEQFF.

The chain couples TRBV10-2 to TRBJ1-6; TRBD1 might be the D (6 bases). V shed 10 bases and J shed 9 bases, with 25 bases lying between them. The germline gives CDR1 WSHSY, CDR2 SAAADI. The CDR3 runs 16 residues. The CDR3 DNA is TGCGCCACCTTTCCCTCCCCAGGACAGCGAAGTTCACCCCTCCACTTT. It yields the protein CATFPSPGQRSSPLHF.

This chain uses TRBV7-9 with TRBJ2-3; D may be TRBD2 (7 bases). Trimming shortened V by 2 bases and J by 2 bases, and 14 bases separated the two germline ends. Germline assignment: CDR1 SEHNR and CDR2 FQNEAQ (reference sequence). This CDR3 is 16 amino acids long. DNA for the CDR3: TGTGCCAGCAGCTTACCCACGGGGGGCCACACAGATACGCAGTATTTT. It translates to CASSLPTGGHTDTQYF.

The chain employs TRBV5-5 and TRBJ1-3, with 7 bases identical to TRBD1. Trimming removed 2 bases from V and 0 bases from J; junction bases left unmatched: 8. CDR1 and CDR2 (germline): SGHKS, YYEKEE (reference sequence). The CDR3 covers 17 residues. The CDR3 is CASSLRDRVPSGNTIYF. In DNA, the CDR3 is TGTGCCAGCAGCTTAAGGGACAGAGTTCCCTCTGGAAACACCATATATTTT. Supplemented by reference TRBV5-5 and TRBJ1-3, the full variable domain reads DAGVTQSPTHLIKTRGQQVTLRCSPISGHKSVSWYQQVLGQGPQFIFQYYEKEERGRGNFPDRFSARQFPNYSSELNVNALLLGDSALYLCASSLRDRVPSGNTIYFGEGSWLTVV.

The count of this clone is one. The chain uses TRBV11-3 and TRBJ2-7; 8 bases are shared with TRBD1. Germline V gene sequence: CDR1 SGHNT, CDR2 YENEEA. The CDR3 has 14 amino acids. V shed 4 bases, J shed 0 bases, and the junction held 2 bases outside the gene matches. Written as DNA, the CDR3 is TGTGCCAGCAGCTCGGACAGGGCCTCCTACGAGCAGTACTTC. Protein sequence: CASSSDRASYEQYF.

The chain employs TRBV6-5 and TRBJ2-7; TRBD2 agrees at 12 bases. The germline CDR1 and CDR2 sequences are MNHEY and SVGAGI. The length of the CDR3 is 15 residues. The V segment lost 6 bases and the J segment 7 bases; nucleotides outside the gene matches: 10. The CDR3 loop reads CASSELAGGPGEQYF. The CDR3 region has the DNA TGTGCCAGCAGCGAGCTAGCGGGAGGGCCGGGAGAGCAGTACTTC.

V is TRBV2 and J is TRBJ2-7; D is possibly TRBD1 (6 bases). The CDR3 has 11 residues. V lost 8 bases and J lost 4, with 9 bases in between. In germline, CDR1 is SNHLY, CDR2 FYNNEI. The CDR3 here is CASHGQYEQYF. Written as DNA, the CDR3 is TGTGCCAGCCATGGACAGTACGAGCAGTACTTC.

The CDR3 loop is CASSSLLLAGANTGELFF. The CDR3 DNA reads TGTGCCAGCAGTTCCCTACTCCTAGCGGGCGCGAACACCGGGGAGCTGTTTTTT. V usage is TRBV27 and J usage is TRBJ2-2; 8 positions agree with TRBD2. The CDR3 runs to 18 residues. V shed 4 bases, J shed 0 bases, and the junction held 10 bases outside the gene matches. Germline V gene sequence: CDR1 MNHEY, CDR2 SMNVEV (reference sequence).

The V and J genes are TRBV19 and TRBJ1-3; no clear D gene. The CDR3 consists of 13 residues. CDR1 LNHDA and CDR2 SQIVND come from the germline V gene (reference sequence). Trimming took off 7 bases at V and 2 bases at J, with 9 bases between the two ends. The CDR3 sequence: CASTDTAGNTIYF. The CDR3 nucleotides read TGTGCCAGTACCGACACCGCTGGAAACACCATATATTTT.

The V call is TRBV27, the J call TRBJ2-1, with TRBD2 matching over 12 bases. The CDR3 length is 15 residues. J was trimmed by 6 bases and V by 2 bases; bases with no gene match: 2. Germline CDR1 MNHEY, CDR2 SMNVEV (reference sequence). The CDR3, as DNA: TGTGCCAGCAGTTTAGGACTAGCGGGACCCAATGAGCAGTTCTTC. Translating it yields CASSLGLAGPNEQFF.